These 4 T cell receptor beta chains came from one sample sequenced in a study of blood T cell repertoires in COVID-19 (TCRdb year 2020). The library was obtained by the immunoSEQ multiplex PCR assay. The table was pulled from immuneACCESS by TCRdb, which kept in-frame rearrangements only. Such tables lose some clones; where checked, under half of the loss comes from unresolved V genes, and the rest has no known cause. Here the sample has around 130,000 clones; approximately 77% occur a single time. Jointly, the top ten make up over 6.5% of the sample. Specimen: peripheral blood. These receptors all come from a human donor in a cohort sampled during active COVID-19.

The chain employs TRBV19 and TRBJ1-4; D is ambiguous. V was shortened by 6 bases and J by 0 bases, with 11 bases between the two germline ends. This CDR3 comprises 15 residues. In germline, CDR1 is LNHDA, CDR2 SQIVND (reference sequence). The CDR3 is CASSPRDSTNEKLFF. The CDR3 DNA sequence: TGTGCCAGTAGCCCTCGAGATTCAACTAATGAAAAACTGTTTTTT. Combining the CDR3 with reference TRBV19 and TRBJ1-4 gives the whole variable domain DGGITQSPKYLFRKEGQNVTLSCEQNLNHDAMYWYRQDPGQGLRLIYYSQIVNDFQKGDIAEGYSVSREKKESFPLTVTSAQKNPTAFYLCASSPRDSTNEKLFFGSGTQLSVL.

V and J are TRBV6-5 and TRBJ1-1, with D unclear. Germline CDR1 and CDR2: MNHEY and SVGAGI. This CDR3 comprises 13 residues. V lost 0 bases to trimming and J lost 8 bases, with 10 bases between them. CDR3 in amino acids: CASSYSLQTEAFF. In nucleotides, the CDR3 is TGTGCCAGCAGTTACTCCTTACAGACCGAAGCTTTCTTT.

The genes are TRBV3-1 (or the pseudogene TRBV3-2) and TRBJ1-3; D is perhaps TRBD1 (5 bases). The CDR3 runs to 14 residues. V gave up 3 bases and J gave up 0 bases, with 6 bases separating them. The germline V gene has CDR1 LGHDT and CDR2 YNNKEL (reference sequence). The CDR3 spells CASSQTVSGNTIYF. In DNA form, the CDR3 reads TGTGCCAGCAGCCAGACAGTCTCTGGAAACACCATATATTTT.

This clone turned up a few times. The CDR3 sequence is CASSSLSMTSGQGSYNEQFF. The CDR3 coding sequence is TGTGCCAGCAGCTCCTTATCTATGACTAGCGGGCAGGGGTCCTACAATGAGCAGTTCTTC. The chain is built from TRBV11-3 and TRBJ2-1, with 10 bases aligning to TRBD2. J lost 1 base, V lost 4 bases, and 16 bases had no gene match. In germline, CDR1 is SGHNT, CDR2 YENEEA. This CDR3 contains 20 residues. The whole variable domain, filled in from reference TRBV11-3 and TRBJ2-1, reads EAGVVQSPRYKIIEKKQPVAFWCNPISGHNTLYWYLQNLGQGPELLIRYENEEAVDDSQLPKDRFSAERLKGVDSTLKIQPAELGDSAVYLCASSSLSMTSGQGSYNEQFFGPGTRLTVL.